This T cell receptor (beta chain) was retrieved from a study of graft-versus-host responses after intestinal transplantation. Across the study: Recipients across the board were started on anti-thymocyte globulin induction, then kept on tacrolimus and steroids for two to four years.

Study-wide results and limits: Allografts from individuals with graft-donor T cell macrochimerism displayed high graft-versus-host to host-versus-graft clonal ratios.

Trimming removed 6 bases at V and 2 bases at J, with 10 bases between. CDR1 is KGHSH, CDR2 LQKENI, per germline. The CDR3 runs 13 residues. Method: immunoSEQ multiplex PCR; TCRdb's copy keeps in-frame clones and lacks some. This table has about 15,000 clones, about 68% appearing once. A word on this clone: Its target is not known.

The graft tissue was processed, and this released both intraepithelial and lamina propria lymphocytes. This chain links TRBV18 with TRBJ1-1; D perhaps matches TRBD1 (5 bases). The sequence was collected from a human patient who received an intestinal transplant, so some T cells may come from the graft donor. The sequenced sample was ileum tissue, obtained around 94 weeks after intestinal transplantation. CDR3 loop: CASSQDSNTEAFF. Here the CDR3 DNA reads TGTGCCAGCTCCCAAGACAGCAACACTGAAGCTTTCTTT.